The rows below give T cell receptor beta chains drawn from one sample of a study of response to subunit inactivated influenza vaccine. MiXCR was run by TCRdb on the RT-PCR reads, yielding one entry per CDR3 protein. The sample holds around 790,000 distinct CDR3 sequences, around 20% seen once. The sample consisted of PBMCs from blood, taken about 5 days after vaccination. The receptors stem from a man aged 45-65 years who received an inactivated influenza vaccine. Both conserved end residues are part of each CDR3. The D gene is left open where the match is weak. Rows may omit the clone size; those that give it use once, few, many or a size class.

V	J	size	D	CDR3	DNA
TRBV19	TRBJ2-7	once	NA	CASSIEGRSYEQYF	TGTGCCAGTAGTATAGAGGGACGTTCCTACGAGCAGTACTTC
TRBV4-3	TRBJ1-6	few	NA	CASSQVVRGYSYNSPLHF	TGCGCCAGCAGCCAAGTAGTTAGGGGGTACTCCTATAATTCACCCCTCCACTTT
TRBV5-1	TRBJ2-1	few	TRBD2	CASSGRTSGRQNEQFF	TGCGCCAGCAGCGGGCGCACTAGCGGGAGACAGAATGAGCAGTTCTTC
TRBV10-3	TRBJ2-5	few	NA	CAISLHNRVPQETQYF	TGTGCCATCAGCCTCCATAACCGGGTTCCCCAAGAGACCCAGTACTTC
TRBV12-3/TRBV12-4	TRBJ2-1	few	NA	CASSSEIEQFF	TGTGCCAGCAGTTCAGAGATTGAGCAGTTCTTC
TRBV19	TRBJ2-1	NA	TRBD2	CASSIVLAGTYNEQFF	TGTGCCAGTAGTATAGTACTAGCGGGGACCTACAATGAGCAGTTCTTC
TRBV4-2	TRBJ2-7	NA	NA	CASSQEAHYYEQYF	TGTGCCAGCAGCCAAGAAGCCCACTACTACGAGCAGTACTTC
TRBV6-2/TRBV6-3	TRBJ2-7	NA	NA	CASNSHSGGNEQYF	TGTGCCAGCAACTCCCATTCCGGAGGAAACGAGCAGTACTTC
TRBV24-1	TRBJ2-5	many	TRBD1	CATSDWGTAKKETQYF	TGTGCCACCAGTGATTGGGGGACAGCAAAAAAAGAGACCCAGTACTTC
TRBV4-3	TRBJ2-1	few	TRBD2	CASSQNSGSRYNEQFF	TGCGCCAGCAGCCAAAACAGCGGGAGCAGGTACAATGAGCAGTTCTTC
TRBV20-1	TRBJ1-6	NA	NA	CSADPGPTPSSYNSPLHF	TGCAGTGCTGACCCGGGCCCGACCCCGAGCTCCTATAATTCACCCCTCCACTTT
TRBV7-2	TRBJ2-3	few	NA	CASSLGNTEADTQYF	TGTGCCAGCAGCCTGGGGAACACGGAGGCAGATACGCAGTATTTT